This TCR beta chain came from a study of blood T cell repertoires in COVID-19. Participants were placed into cohorts based on the clinical history they reported. V shed 7 bases, J shed 6 bases, and the junction held 12 bases outside the gene matches. CDR1 is SNHLY, CDR2 FYNNEI, per germline. The CDR3 covers 14 residues. Some clones are missing from TCRdb's copy, which holds only in-frame ones; the method was immunoSEQ multiplex PCR. The table includes roughly 300,000 clones, 75% to 95% detected once. The clonotype was recovered from a woman between 25 and 40 years old who had recovered from COVID-19. Sequencing used PBMCs or T cells enriched from blood (not recorded which). The gene calls are TRBV2 and TRBJ2-7, with TRBD1 matching over 7 bases. The CDR3 DNA follows: TGTGCCAGCACCCTATTGGACAGGCCCCGCGAGCAGTACTTC. Amino acids: CASTLLDRPREQYF.